The 28 T cell receptor beta chains below were found in one sample sequenced in a study of post-analysis software for immune sequencing data. Study-wide points: TRBV5-6, TRBV5-1 and TRBV20-1 belonged to a set of roughly five TRBV segments that were more frequent in patients than controls.

These TCRs' antigens remain unknown. Each TCR beta cDNA library carried unique molecular identifiers. TCRdb itself ran the PCR reads through MiXCR, one entry per CDR3 protein. This table holds approximately 360,000 distinct CDR3 sequences, roughly 38% found once. The sequencing input was blood. The source of these receptors is a girl aged 10 to 17 with multiple sclerosis.

The CDR3 sequence: CASSLASGQPTEAFF. The CDR3 DNA reads TGCGCCAGCAGCTTGGCTTCCGGACAGCCTACTGAAGCTTTCTTT. This chain links TRBV5-1 with TRBJ1-1; a weak D match, TRBD1 (6 bases). The germline V gene encodes CDR1 SGHRS and CDR2 YFSETQ. Trimming took 0 bases from V and 5 from J, leaving 14 bases between them. The CDR3 covers 15 residues.

The rearrangement joins TRBV4-2 to TRBJ2-1, with TRBD2 matching over 11 bases. V shed 0 bases, J shed 0 bases, and the junction held 10 bases outside the gene matches. The CDR3 consists of 20 residues. Per germline, CDR1 LGHNA and CDR2 YNFKEQ. CDR3: CASSQELAGGISPSYNEQFF. In DNA, the CDR3 is TGTGCCAGCAGCCAAGAGCTAGCGGGGGGCATCAGCCCCTCCTACAATGAGCAGTTCTTC.

This clonotype showed up just a few times. The CDR3 DNA sequence: TGCAGTCCCGAGACGGCTAGCGGGGCCACAGGGACCCAGTACTTC. Translating gives CSPETASGATGTQYF. The rearrangement joins TRBV20-1 to TRBJ2-7, with 9 nucleotides matching TRBD2. The J call may be faulty, since TRBJ2-5 better matches the DNA end. The CDR3 covers 15 residues. Germline CDR1 and CDR2: DFQATT and SNEGSKA (reference sequence).

The chain uses TRBV6-6 and TRBJ1-2; the D is unclear. The V gene lost 4 bases and the J gene lost 4 bases, with 7 bases spanning the gap. From germline, CDR1 is MNHNY and CDR2 SVGAGI (reference sequence). The CDR3 is made up of 12 amino acids. CDR3 coding DNA: TGTGCCAGCAGTTCAGGCCTCTATGGCTACACCTTC. Its translation is CASSSGLYGYTF.

To note about this clonotype: A much bigger clone sits one base away, suggesting this may be a read error. The chain uses TRBV7-2 and TRBJ2-7; tentatively, D is TRBD1 (5 bases). The CDR3 contains 14 residues. Germline CDR1 reads SGHTA; CDR2 reads FQGNSA. The DNA of the CDR3 is TGTGCCGGCAGCTTAGGATTACAGGCCTACGAGCAGTACTTC. This encodes CAGSLGLQAYEQYF.

This clonotype was detected a few times. V gene TRBV20-1 combines with J gene TRBJ2-3; D not certain. The V end was cut by 3 bases, the J end by 2 bases, with 12 bases between. Germline V gene lookup returns CDR1 DFQATT and CDR2 SNEGSKA (reference sequence). This CDR3 is 14 amino acids long. In DNA form, the CDR3 reads TGCAGTGCTAGTCGCAGTACCCCCACAGATACGCAGTATTTT. Translation: CSASRSTPTDTQYF.

This clonotype was seen a few times. The chain employs TRBV6-2 or TRBV6-3 and TRBJ1-4, with 7 bases matching TRBD1. This CDR3 has 18 amino acids. The trim removed 5 bases at V and 1 base at J, leaving 13 bases unmatched. Germline-derived CDR1 and CDR2 are MNHEY and SVGEGT. The CDR3 DNA sequence: TGTGCCAGCAGTCCGCGGGCAGGGGGACCGAGAACTAATGAAAAACTGTTTTTT. It codes for CASSPRAGGPRTNEKLFF.

This clonotype was counted a few times. This chain uses TRBV12-3 or TRBV12-4 with TRBJ2-7; D gene ambiguous. This CDR3 is 12 amino acids long. Trimming removed 5 bases at V and 7 bases at J, with 12 bases between. CDR3 residues: CASSPTLGEQYF. The CDR3 DNA reads TGTGCCAGCAGTCCAACCCTAGGTGAGCAGTACTTC.

In its sample, this clonotype was seen a few times. The J gene is TRBJ1-2, the V gene TRBV4-1; tentatively, D is TRBD1 (6 bases). Trimming cost V 0 bases and J 3 bases, with 20 bases left between them. Germline values: CDR1 MGHRA, CDR2 YSYEKL. The CDR3 totals 18 residues. The CDR3 nucleotides are TGCGCCAGCAGCCAAGATTCGAGAATTCGGGGGGCCGACTATGGCTACACCTTC. Its translation: CASSQDSRIRGADYGYTF.

The chain is built from TRBV6-5 and TRBJ2-1, with D tentatively TRBD1 (6 bases). V was shortened by 5 bases and J by 2 bases, with 13 bases between the two germline ends. Germline-derived CDR1 and CDR2 are MNHEY and SVGAGI. The CDR3 totals 15 residues. CDR3 sequence (DNA): TGTGCCAGCAGTCCCGGCGACAGGCCCTACAATGAGCAGTTCTTC. Amino acid sequence: CASSPGDRPYNEQFF.

The gene calls are TRBV6-2 or TRBV6-3 and TRBJ2-7; TRBD1 is a possible D gene (6 bases). Germline CDR1 is MNHEY and CDR2 is SVGEGT. The CDR3 covers 15 residues. Trimming pared 2 bases from V and 3 bases from J, leaving 14 bases between. The CDR3 region is CASSYLTGQRYEQYF. CDR3 coding DNA: TGTGCCAGCAGTTACCTGACAGGTCAACGCTACGAGCAGTACTTC.

V is TRBV7-8 and J is TRBJ2-3; the D gene is possibly TRBD2 (6 bases). Germline loops: CDR1 SGHVS, CDR2 FQNEAQ. This CDR3 region has 15 residues. Trimming pared 1 base from V and 4 bases from J, leaving 12 bases between. The CDR3 spells CASSLGGTGADTQYF. CDR3 sequence (DNA): TGTGCCAGCAGCTTAGGGGGTACGGGAGCAGATACGCAGTATTTT.

This sequence joins TRBV12-3 or TRBV12-4 and TRBJ2-2; weak D call: TRBD2 (5 bases). This CDR3 is built from 15 residues. V lost 3 bases and J lost 4, with 12 bases in between. CDR3 DNA: TGTGCCAGCAGTTTTGGGATAGCGTCCACCGGGGAGCTGTTTTTT. Protein: CASSFGIASTGELFF.

This rearrangement joins TRBV5-1 to TRBJ2-1; D not resolved. The germline V gene encodes CDR1 SGHRS and CDR2 YFSETQ. V was pared by 8 bases and J by 2 bases, with 20 bases between. The CDR3 totals 16 residues. This CDR3 is CASSLTAHQTYNEQFF. In DNA, the CDR3 is TGCGCCAGTAGCCTCACAGCTCATCAAACCTACAATGAGCAGTTCTTC.

The chain couples TRBV10-3 to TRBJ2-2, with TRBD1 matching 7 bases. The junction had 2 bases not matched to a gene; V was cut back by 4 bases and J by 0 bases. The germline V gene encodes CDR1 ENHRY and CDR2 SYGVKD. The CDR3 is made up of 15 amino acids. The CDR3 region has the DNA TGTGCCATCAGTGCGACAGGGACGAACACCGGGGAGCTGTTTTTT. Its translation: CAISATGTNTGELFF.

In its sample, this clonotype was seen a few times. V and J are TRBV5-1 and TRBJ2-7, with 9 bases aligning to TRBD1. Germline trimming cut 4 bases from V and 0 bases from J; bases unmatched to any gene: 5. The CDR3 is made up of 15 amino acids. Germline CDR1 SGHRS, CDR2 YFSETQ. The CDR3 sequence is CASSVRDRASYEQYF. Written as DNA, the CDR3 is TGCGCCAGCAGCGTCCGGGACAGGGCCTCCTACGAGCAGTACTTC.

This chain connects TRBV12-3 or TRBV12-4 to TRBJ1-6, with D unresolved. The V end lost 5 bases, the J end lost 12 bases, and 14 bases lay between the germline ends. This CDR3 comprises 13 residues. The CDR3 here is CASSPDRRGPLHF. The DNA for the CDR3 is TGTGCCAGCAGTCCGGACCGTCGGGGACCCCTCCACTTT.

This clonotype was seen a handful of times. A junction end diverges from the germline sequence, so it may reflect a read error. The chain joins TRBV9 to TRBJ1-2; D is ambiguous. Per germline, CDR1 SGDLS and CDR2 YYNGEE. This CDR3 region has 12 residues. CDR3 bases: TGTGCCGGCAGCGCCTCGGGAGATGGCTACACCTTC. Residues: CAGSASGDGYTF.

The table lists this clonotype with a few counts. This chain connects TRBV6-5 to TRBJ2-3; the D call may be TRBD1 or TRBD2 (5 bases each). Trimming took off 2 bases at V and 3 bases at J, with 12 bases between the two ends. The CDR3 consists of 15 residues. Germline CDR1 and CDR2: MNHEY and SVGAGI. CDR3 loop: CASSYDGEGTDTQYF. The CDR3 DNA reads as TGTGCCAGCAGTTACGACGGAGAGGGGACAGATACGCAGTATTTT.

Only a few counts were recorded for this clonotype. V and J are TRBV2 and TRBJ1-5; D remains unclear. The germline V gene encodes CDR1 SNHLY and CDR2 FYNNEI. The CDR3 is 13 residues long. Trimming took 2 bases from V and 11 from J, leaving 13 bases between them. CDR3 amino acids: CASSEPGSATQHF. For the CDR3, the DNA is TGTGCCAGCAGTGAACCGGGATCAGCGACCCAGCATTTT.

This clonotype was observed a few times. The chain has TRBV18 and TRBJ1-6; no clear D gene. This CDR3 has 16 residues. Germline values: CDR1 KGHSH, CDR2 LQKENI. Trimming stripped 1 base from V and 7 bases from J, with 14 bases between. CDR3 sequence reads: CASSPQEARRNSPLHF. The DNA of the CDR3 is TGTGCCAGCTCACCACAGGAGGCCCGAAGGAATTCACCCCTCCACTTT.

The J gene is TRBJ1-6, the V gene TRBV5-1, with D perhaps TRBD1 (5 bases). Trimming cost V 5 bases and J 7 bases, with 19 bases left between them. The CDR3 covers 16 residues. The germline V gene encodes CDR1 SGHRS and CDR2 YFSETQ. CDR3 nucleotides: TGCGCCAGCAGTCCCCGATCGGGGCCGCCGAATTCACCCCTCCACTTT. Translated, it gives CASSPRSGPPNSPLHF.

The chain carries TRBV6-5 and TRBJ2-7, with 9 bases aligning to TRBD1. CDR3 length: 12 amino acids. Looked up from germline, CDR1 is MNHEY and CDR2 is SVGAGI. V shed 6 bases, J shed 5 bases, and the junction held 2 bases outside the gene matches. The CDR3 here is CASRTGGHEQYF. CDR3 in DNA: TGTGCCAGCAGGACAGGGGGACACGAGCAGTACTTC.

V is TRBV27 and J is TRBJ1-5, with D unresolved. V was shortened by 8 bases and J by 4 bases, with 15 bases between the two germline ends. Germline CDR1 reads MNHEY; CDR2 reads SMNVEV (reference sequence). The CDR3 extends over 14 amino acids. In nucleotides, the CDR3 is TGTGCCAGCCGTCGCGGAGGAGGGAATCAGCCCCAGCATTTT. Its protein product is CASRRGGGNQPQHF.

This chain uses TRBV2 with TRBJ2-1; TRBD1 or TRBD2 may be the D gene (7 bases each). V lost 5 bases, J lost 6 bases, and 17 bases lay in between. The length of the CDR3 is 15 residues. Germline V gene lookup returns CDR1 SNHLY and CDR2 FYNNEI. The CDR3 DNA reads as TGTGCCAGCAGTCCCCGGGCAGGGGGGGCCAATGAGCAGTTCTTC. This codes for CASSPRAGGANEQFF. Full variable domain (remainder filled in from reference TRBV2 and TRBJ2-1): EPEVTQTPSHQVTQMGQEVILRCVPISNHLYFYWYRQILGQKVEFLVSFYNNEISEKSEIFDDQFSVERPDGSNFTLKIRSTKLEDSAMYFCASSPRAGGANEQFFGPGTRLTVL.

This clonotype was seen a few times. The chain couples TRBV5-4 to TRBJ2-1, with D maybe TRBD2 (6 bases). V lost 3 bases and J 5 bases, leaving 12 bases between the germline ends. Germline CDR1 is SGHNT and CDR2 is YYREEE (reference sequence). CDR3 length: 14 residues. The CDR3 reads CASSSTGGHNEQFF. The CDR3 region has the DNA TGTGCCAGCAGCTCAACCGGGGGACACAATGAGCAGTTCTTC.

This clonotype was recorded a few times. This sequence joins TRBV12-5 and TRBJ1-1; no definite D call. Germline lookup yields CDR1 LGHNT and CDR2 FRNRAP. Trimming removed 0 bases from V and 8 bases from J, with 10 bases in between. The CDR3 length is 13 residues. In nucleotides, the CDR3 is TGTGCTAGTGGTTTGGTACCCCCTCCCGAAGCTTTCTTT. It is translated as CASGLVPPPEAFF. The variable domain in full, completed from reference TRBV12-5 and TRBJ1-1, reads DARVTQTPRHKVTEMGQEVTMRCQPILGHNTVFWYRQTMMQGLELLAYFRNRAPLDDSGMPKDRFSAEMPDATLATLKIQPSEPRDSAVYFCASGLVPPPEAFFGQGTRLTVV.

This clonotype has only a few counts. V gene TRBV5-1 combines with J gene TRBJ1-2, with 7 bases that match TRBD1. Germline V gene lookup returns CDR1 SGHRS and CDR2 YFSETQ. Trimming removed 7 bases from V and 4 bases from J; junction bases left unmatched: 10. There are 14 residues in the CDR3. The CDR3 nucleotides are TGCGCCAGCGGCCCTGGGACAGACTTCTATGGCTACACCTTC. Translated, it gives CASGPGTDFYGYTF.